This T cell receptor beta chain was sequenced for a study of blood T cell repertoires in COVID-19. Background on the study: In each case, the material was cDNA or gDNA derived from T cells, B-cell-depleted T cells, or PBMCs.

Original processing methods: Cell counts per sample came from amplifying reference gene primers. The method was immunoSEQ multiplex PCR; TCRdb's version includes in-frame clones alone and lacks a portion of them. V, J and clone size are taken as reported in that table, and D and trimming were inferred from the DNA itself. The table has 150,000 to 180,000 clones, roughly 80% seen once. Germline V gives CDR1 SGHKS, CDR2 YYEKEE (reference sequence). This CDR3 is built from 14 residues. Trimming cost V 4 bases and J 8 bases; bases outside gene matches: 11. J is TRBJ1-1 and V is TRBV5-5, with TRBD1 identical over 7 bases. The clonotype originates from a woman aged 55-69 years with acute or convalescent COVID-19. Specimen: peripheral blood. CDR3 in DNA: TGTGCCAGCAGCCTCGGGACAGCGCGAGCAGAAGCTTTCTTT. It specifies CASSLGTARAEAFF.